The 12 T cell receptor beta chains below come from one sample, sequenced in a study of blood T cells in healthy people across ages. A sample-barcoded 5' primer and a J-beta primer mix were used in a second PCR of about 6 to 12 cycles. One entry per CDR3 protein results from TCRdb running MiXCR on the 5' RACE reads. The sample shows fewer than 600,000 distinct CDR3 sequences, about 27% of them seen only once. In addition, the sample was reused for a study of T cells of mothers and their children.

The sample taken for sequencing was blood. These receptors came from a boy between 2 and 10 years old in good health.

In its sample, this clonotype was seen once. The chain couples TRBV15 to TRBJ2-3; 13 bases match TRBD2. The V gene's germline CDR1 is LNHNV and CDR2 YYDKDF (reference sequence). The CDR3 is 18 amino acids. The J segment lost 5 bases and the V segment lost 2 bases, leaving 10 bases of the junction unmatched. CDR3 protein: CATSRLLTSGGMGDTQYF. In nucleotides, the CDR3 is TGTGCCACCAGCAGATTATTGACTAGCGGGGGGATGGGAGATACGCAGTATTTT.

At least ten counts were recorded for this clonotype. The V and J genes are TRBV5-8 and TRBJ2-7; 10 positions match TRBD1. V was pared by 3 bases and J by 2 bases, with 5 bases of the junction left unmatched. In germline, CDR1 is SGHTS, CDR2 YDEGEE. The CDR3 length is 15 residues. CDR3 coding DNA: TGTGCCAGCAGCTCGACCGGGACAGGGGCCTACGAGCAGTACTTC. The encoded protein is CASSSTGTGAYEQYF. The variable domain in full, completed from reference TRBV5-8 and TRBJ2-7, reads EAGVTQSPTHLIKTRGQQATLRCSPISGHTSVYWYQQALGLGLQFLLWYDEGEERNRGNFPPRFSGRQFPNYSSELNVNALELEDSALYLCASSSTGTGAYEQYFGPGTRLTVT.

J is TRBJ2-3 and V is TRBV6-5; D is tentatively TRBD1 or TRBD2 (5 bases each). The CDR3 has 12 residues. V lost 10 bases and J lost 5, with 13 bases in between. Germline assignment: CDR1 MNHEY and CDR2 SVGAGI. This CDR3 reads CATARGLDTQYF. DNA for the CDR3: TGTGCCACCGCACGGGGCCTAGATACGCAGTATTTT.

In its sample, this clonotype was seen once. The chain employs TRBV20-1 and TRBJ2-1; TRBD2 agrees at 13 bases. V lost 3 bases, J lost 9 bases, and 5 bases stayed unmatched. The CDR3 extends over 14 amino acids. Per the germline V gene, CDR1 is DFQATT and CDR2 is SNEGSKA (reference sequence). CDR3 loop: CSARGLAGMSEQFF. In nucleotides, the CDR3 is TGCAGTGCTAGGGGACTAGCGGGAATGAGTGAGCAGTTCTTC.

This clonotype was recorded a few times. The J gene is TRBJ2-1, the V gene TRBV28; D call uncertain. This CDR3 contains 16 residues. From germline, CDR1 is MDHEN and CDR2 SYDVKM. Trimming took 5 bases from V and 0 from J, leaving 14 bases between them. CDR3 DNA sequence: TGTGCCAGCAGTGTATACCAGCTGGGCTCCTACAATGAGCAGTTCTTC. Translating it yields CASSVYQLGSYNEQFF. The variable domain in full, with the rest retrieved from reference TRBV28 and TRBJ2-1, is DVKVTQSSRYLVKRTGEKVFLECVQDMDHENMFWYRQDPGLGLRLIYFSYDVKMKEKGDIPEGYSVSREKKERFSLILESASTNQTSMYLCASSVYQLGSYNEQFFGPGTRLTVL.

V and J are TRBV12-5 and TRBJ2-1; D is unresolved. This CDR3 comprises 16 residues. Germline V gene lookup returns CDR1 LGHNT and CDR2 FRNRAP. The V and J ends lost 5 bases and 1 base respectively, with 15 bases between them. CDR3 DNA: TGTGCTAGTGGTCCAGGTGGTGGGGTTTCCTACAATGAGCAGTTCTTC. Its translation is CASGPGGGVSYNEQFF.

This clonotype was observed a few times. The chain couples TRBV7-9 to TRBJ1-2; D call uncertain. This CDR3 contains 14 residues. V shed 1 base and J shed 8 bases, with 14 bases lying between them. Germline assignment: CDR1 SEHNR and CDR2 FQNEAQ (reference sequence). CDR3 protein: CASSLVAGSGGYTF. The DNA of the CDR3 is TGTGCCAGCAGCTTAGTGGCAGGAAGTGGCGGCTACACCTTC.

This rearrangement joins TRBV12-3 or TRBV12-4 to TRBJ2-7, with 8 bases identical to TRBD1. Unmatched junction bases numbered 6, after V lost 5 bases and J lost 0 bases. This CDR3 comprises 15 residues. CDR3 sequence: CASSRTGGTSYEQYF. The CDR3, as DNA: TGTGCCAGCAGTCGAACAGGGGGAACCTCCTACGAGCAGTACTTC.

There are a few counts of this clonotype. The V call is TRBV6-2 or TRBV6-3, the J call TRBJ2-1; D possibly corresponds to TRBD2 (6 bases). V was pared by 8 bases and J by 2 bases, with 10 bases between. CDR1 and CDR2 (germline): MNHEY, SVGEGT. CDR3 length equals 13 residues. CDR3 in DNA: TGTGCCAGCCAAACGGGAGCCTACAATGAGCAGTTCTTC. Translating it yields CASQTGAYNEQFF.

This chain links TRBV15 with TRBJ2-7; no clear D gene. Trimming removed 1 base at V and 9 bases at J, with 13 bases between. CDR3 length equals 13 residues. Germline V gives CDR1 LNHNV, CDR2 YYDKDF (reference sequence). The CDR3 nucleotides are TGTGCCACCAGCAGAGGAGCGTGGGCTGCGCAGTACTTC. This encodes CATSRGAWAAQYF. Full variable domain (remainder filled in from reference TRBV15 and TRBJ2-7): DAMVIQNPRYQVTQFGKPVTLSCSQTLNHNVMYWYQQKSSQAPKLLFHYYDKDFNNEADTPDNFQSRRPNTSFCFLDIRSPGLGDTAMYLCATSRGAWAAQYFGPGTRLTVT.

For the CDR3, the DNA is TGTGCCACTATGAAATACGAGCAGTACTTC. This codes for CATMKYEQYF. The J gene is TRBJ2-7, the V gene TRBV9, with D hard to call. The germline V gene encodes CDR1 SGDLS and CDR2 YYNGEE. The V and J ends lost 9 bases and 4 bases respectively, with 8 bases between them. The CDR3 contains 10 residues.

This clonotype was counted only a few times. This sequence joins TRBV4-3 and TRBJ2-5, with 11 bases fitting TRBD2. The J segment lost 4 bases and the V segment lost 0 bases, leaving 1 base of the junction unmatched. Germline V gene lookup returns CDR1 LGHNA and CDR2 YSLEER. The CDR3 loop spans 15 amino acids. The CDR3 loop is CASSQDLAGGETQYF. The DNA for the CDR3 is TGCGCCAGCAGCCAAGACCTAGCGGGGGGAGAGACCCAGTACTTC.